This is a list of T cell receptor beta chains from one sample in a study of monozygotic twins with inflammatory bowel disease. TCRdb reprocessed the 5' RACE reads, with one entry per CDR3 protein and no DNA. This sample's clone table lists around 150,000 distinct CDR3 sequences. Sequencing was performed on blood. Source of these receptors: a human donor with ulcerative colitis or Crohn's disease, or a healthy co-twin of an affected twin (not recorded which). Both conserved end residues are part of each CDR3.

v_gene	j_gene	CDR3aa
TRBV18	TRBJ2-1	CASSPLSSGTGGNNEQFF
TRBV5-6	TRBJ1-2	CASRPGTPGYGYTF
TRBV5-1	TRBJ2-2	CASSLVTGPTGELFF
TRBV5-1	TRBJ2-5	CASSFPDSGINQETQYF
TRBV9	TRBJ1-6	CASSVEVNYNSPLHF
TRBV7-9	TRBJ2-5	CASSSTSRETQYF
TRBV15	TRBJ2-2	CATSRGGNTGELFF
TRBV18	TRBJ2-7	CATGGSTYEQYF
TRBV12-3/TRBV12-4	TRBJ1-6	CASSLSAGRSPLHF
TRBV9	TRBJ2-5	CASSPYTGPQETQYF
TRBV7-2	TRBJ2-5	CASSFGVGQETQYF
TRBV18	TRBJ2-1	CASSPSLAGTYNEQFF
TRBV3-1	TRBJ2-2	CASSPGLDITGELFF
TRBV5-6	TRBJ1-2	CASSLEGGVLYGYTF
TRBV5-4	TRBJ2-7	CASSPNLGGSYEQYF
TRBV13	TRBJ2-3	CASSPRGRPVTDTQYF
TRBV4-2	TRBJ1-5	CASSQDWEPGSNQPQHF
TRBV6-1	TRBJ2-3	CASSLGPPRSTDTQYF
TRBV7-8	TRBJ2-3	CASSLGEERTQYF
TRBV5-1	TRBJ2-3	CASSLRGYRHTDTQYF
TRBV5-1	TRBJ2-7	CASSRQPDRYEQYF
TRBV5-1	TRBJ2-1	CASSSGLAGALEQFF
TRBV7-2	TRBJ2-5	CASSSQETQYF
TRBV5-8	TRBJ2-7	CASSFSSGSLYEQYF
TRBV2	TRBJ1-6	CASSGTGVISPLHF
TRBV10-2	TRBJ1-1	CASSELGGVNTEAFF
TRBV20-1	TRBJ1-1	CSASRRQNTEAFF
TRBV4-1	TRBJ2-1	CASSQVEREAGGFF
TRBV9	TRBJ1-1	CASSPTRNTEAFF
TRBV28	TRBJ2-7	CASRTLAGGDEQYF
TRBV29-1	TRBJ1-2	CSVARTGGGGYTF
TRBV19	TRBJ2-7	CASSIGLAETYEQYF
TRBV5-1	TRBJ2-1	CASSLETSYNEQFF
TRBV5-1	TRBJ2-1	CASSLGQGLGLAGRGNEQFF
TRBV7-8	TRBJ1-4	CASSKGQEQKLFF
TRBV5-4	TRBJ2-3	CASSPPGADTQHF
TRBV5-4	TRBJ2-7	CASSLTTGFSYEQYF
TRBV9	TRBJ2-1	CASSGRYSYNEQFF
TRBV7-9	TRBJ2-1	CASSSLLGGRVYNEQFF
TRBV12-3/TRBV12-4	TRBJ1-1	CASSPMAVSEAFF
TRBV7-9	TRBJ2-2	CASSVISTGELFF
TRBV7-2	TRBJ2-3	CASSLTGLDTQYF
TRBV6-4	TRBJ1-3	CASSRLWERGSNSGNTIYF